This T cell receptor (beta chain) was sequenced for a study of blood T cell repertoires in COVID-19. The wider study: The United States, Italy and Spain were the sources of the acute and convalescent COVID-19 samples.

In the source study's methods: Amplification with reference gene primers provided the estimates of nucleated cell counts. Libraries were prepared by immunoSEQ multiplex PCR; TCRdb keeps only in-frame clonotypes and omits some of them. D and trimming come from the DNA, and the V and J calls and clone size come from that table. This table has approximately 94,000 clones, 70% to 80% appearing once. A few counts support this clone. This CDR3 spans 13 amino acids. V was shortened by 8 bases and J by 3 bases, with 14 bases between the two germline ends. Germline V CDR1 and CDR2: MNHEY, SVGAGI. The clonotype comes from a man in his 70s with active or convalescent COVID-19. Material: peripheral blood. This rearrangement joins TRBV6-5 to TRBJ2-7; perhaps TRBD1 as D (5 bases). CDR3 DNA sequence: TGTGCCAGCGCTCAGGGTTCCTACTACGAGCAGTACTTC. Translated: CASAQGSYYEQYF.